The sequence of this T cell receptor (beta chain) was determined in a study of TIL therapy for anti-PD-1-resistant metastatic lung cancer (dated by TCRdb to about 2021). About the full investigation: Before any PD-1/PD-L1 blockade was given, tumors were harvested, nivolumab was then administered, and patients who progressed went on to receive lymphodepletion, an infusion of expanded TIL, and IL-2. A median age of 54 years (range about 38-85) and a median tumor PD-L1 proportion score of 6% were recorded among enrolled patients. Most of the cohort had lung adenocarcinoma, a few tumors were EGFR-mutant and two were ALK-rearranged, and half of the patients were current or former smokers. Across the cohort, whole-exome sequencing showed a median non-synonymous tumor mutation burden of more than 1.3 mutations per megabase. T cell receptor beta sequencing of tumor and peripheral blood served to follow clonotypes across the tumor, the expanded TIL product, and serial blood samples. Findings and caveats that apply to the study as a whole: Clonotypes from the infused TIL partially replaced the baseline peripheral repertoire and then declined over months, and persistence showed no apparent association with response. The study protocol defined all tumor marker inferences as exploratory. Generalizability was limited because the cohort was highly selected, with more treatment-naive, never-smoker and oncogene-addicted patients included than is typical.

This clone was counted a few times. Which antigen it targets is not known. Base quality data are lacking; no much larger clone is found one base away. TCR beta CDR3 regions were amplified from genomic DNA by bias-controlled multiplex PCR with the immunoSEQ v3 hsTCRB kit. The TCR libraries were sequenced on an Illumina NextSeq 500 to roughly 2 million read pairs for survey level or about 4.5-6.5 million read pairs for deep level. In the authors' own workflow: V, D and J genes were assigned, non-productive sequences were removed, and clonality was reported by immunoSEQ Analyzer software. Repertoires of infused TIL and blood were compared using productive Simpson clonality and the Morisita overlap index of productive TRB rearrangements. Absolute clonotype counts in blood were estimated as lymphocyte count times CD3+ fraction times the clone's productive frequency. This immuneACCESS table, as held by TCRdb, lists in-frame sequences with V and J called but not all clones. Of the missing ones, under half trace to an unresolved V gene in checked studies; the others have no known cause. The V and J calls and clone size were taken over from that table, and D and trimming were inferred from the DNA. In all, the sample holds 36,000 or so clones, and 70% to 75% of those were seen once. The ten largest make up about 5.7% of the sample.

What this sample's time point label stands for: pre-treatment sample, taken before nivolumab and TIL therapy. Adults with stage 4 NSCLC were enrolled from late 2017 to early 2020 in a dual-center phase I trial. Samples came from a single-arm, open-label phase I trial of tumor-infiltrating lymphocyte therapy with nivolumab in advanced non-small cell lung cancer. Mononuclear cells from blood collected in EDTA tubes were isolated on a Ficoll gradient and snap-frozen as pellets, and DNA was then extracted using a Qiagen mini-prep kit. CDR1 ENHRY and CDR2 SYGVKD are derived from the germline V gene. From cysteine to phenylalanine, the CDR3 is 15 amino acids long. Only CDR3 DNA is held: 45 bases, read in frame from base 1. V is cut by 3 bases and J by 3 bases, and the space between the germline ends is 14 bases.

This receptor was taken from a person between 25 and 79 years old with non-small cell lung cancer. The material sequenced was blood, taken at baseline. This chain joins TRBV10-3 to TRBJ1-1, and the D gene may be TRBD1, 6 bases matching. In nucleotides, the sequence is TGTGCCATCAGTGACCCGGCAGGGGCGGACACTGAAGCTTTCTTT. Translation gives CAISDPAGADTEAFF.